These 11 T cell receptor beta chains share one sample of origin, sequenced in a study of cytomegalovirus exposure and HLA in healthy donors. Sequencing was performed with immunoSEQ multiplex PCR; in TCRdb, only in-frame clones are kept and a portion is missing. The sample lists fewer than 150,000 clones, about 88% occurring once. Sequenced sample: PBMCs. These receptors originate from a man between 18 and 35 years old in good health and CMV-seropositive.

This chain links TRBV27 with TRBJ2-7; D perhaps matches TRBD2 (6 bases). V lost 3 bases and J 5 bases, leaving 14 bases between the germline ends. This CDR3 region has 14 residues. Germline V gene sequence: CDR1 MNHEY, CDR2 SMNVEV (reference sequence). The DNA for the CDR3 is TGTGCCAGCAGTTTCGCGGGGAGAGGAAACGAGCAGTACTTC. Residues: CASSFAGRGNEQYF.

This clone was seen only a few times. The CDR3 sequence is CASSTARDTQYF. Written as DNA, the CDR3 is TGTGCCAGCAGTACTGCCAGGGATACGCAGTATTTT. V usage is TRBV11-3 and J usage is TRBJ2-3; no clear D gene. The CDR3 spans 12 residues. Germline V gene sequence: CDR1 SGHNT, CDR2 YENEEA. V lost 6 bases and J 6 bases, leaving 10 bases between the germline ends.

Written as DNA, the CDR3 is TGTGCCAGCAGTTTAATCGCGACAGAGAGGAACTATGGCTACACCTTC. Its translation: CASSLIATERNYGYTF. J is TRBJ1-2 and V is TRBV27; TRBD1 is a possible D gene (5 bases). Per germline, CDR1 MNHEY and CDR2 SMNVEV (reference sequence). Trimming took off 2 bases at V and 2 bases at J, with 15 bases between the two ends. The CDR3 contains 16 residues.

The chain joins TRBV7-8 to TRBJ1-1, with 7 positions matching TRBD1. In germline, CDR1 is SGHVS, CDR2 FQNEAQ. The V segment lost 3 bases and the J segment 3 bases; nucleotides outside the gene matches: 16. CDR3 length equals 18 residues. The CDR3 loop is CASSFSGTDYSRDTEAFF. The CDR3 region has the DNA TGTGCCAGCAGCTTCTCCGGGACAGATTACAGTAGGGACACTGAAGCTTTCTTT.

The chain links TRBV13 to TRBJ2-3; 8 bases agree with TRBD2. This CDR3 is 15 amino acids long. Germline V gene sequence: CDR1 PRHDT, CDR2 FYEKMQ (reference sequence). Trimming at V came to 4 bases and at J to 3 bases, leaving 6 bases not matched to a gene. The CDR3 reads CASSYISGGTDTQYF. The CDR3 coding sequence is TGTGCCAGCAGCTACATCTCGGGGGGGACAGATACGCAGTATTTT.

The V call is TRBV11-3, the J call TRBJ2-7, with D maybe TRBD1 (6 bases). Trimming took 3 bases from V and 3 from J, leaving 12 bases between them. This CDR3 contains 14 residues. Germline CDR1 is SGHNT and CDR2 is YENEEA. CDR3 region: CASSFDKGDYEQYF. CDR3 in DNA: TGTGCCAGCAGCTTTGACAAGGGGGACTACGAGCAGTACTTC.

This clone was seen a handful of times. The chain joins TRBV30 to TRBJ1-5; D is ambiguous. The CDR3 contains 12 residues. V lost 0 bases and J 9 bases, leaving 9 bases between the germline ends. From germline, CDR1 is GTSNPN and CDR2 SVGIG (reference sequence). CDR3 coding DNA: TGTGCCTGGAGTGTATTCCCGGGGCCCCAGCATTTT. Translating it yields CAWSVFPGPQHF.

A few counts support this clone. V gene TRBV28 combines with J gene TRBJ2-1, with 10 positions matching TRBD2. The CDR3 loop spans 16 amino acids. Germline V CDR1 and CDR2: MDHEN, SYDVKM. V lost 5 bases, J lost 9 bases, and 13 bases stayed unmatched. Here the CDR3 DNA reads TGTGCCAGCAGTCTGTCTGGACTAGCGGAGACGGGTGAGCAGTTCTTC. This sequence encodes CASSLSGLAETGEQFF.

The chain employs TRBV5-1 and TRBJ2-1, with D possibly TRBD1 on 5 matching bases. Germline CDR1 is SGHRS and CDR2 is YFSETQ. This CDR3 spans 14 amino acids. V lost 1 base and J 5 bases, leaving 10 bases between the germline ends. This CDR3 reads CASSLYRLDNEQFF. CDR3 nucleotides: TGCGCCAGCAGCTTGTACAGGCTAGACAATGAGCAGTTCTTC.

V usage is TRBV7-9 and J usage is TRBJ1-4, with 8 bases that match TRBD1. Trimming at V came to 3 bases and at J to 4 bases, leaving 4 bases not matched to a gene. CDR1 is SEHNR, CDR2 FQNEAQ, per germline (reference sequence). This CDR3 contains 15 residues. CDR3 sequence: CASSFRGRDNEKLFF. For the CDR3, the DNA is TGTGCCAGCAGCTTCAGGGGGCGGGATAATGAAAAACTGTTTTTT. Supplemented by reference TRBV7-9 and TRBJ1-4, the full variable domain reads DTGVSQNPRHKITKRGQNVTFRCDPISEHNRLYWYRQTLGQGPEFLTYFQNEAQLEKSRLLSDRFSAERPKGSFSTLEIQRTEQGDSAMYLCASSFRGRDNEKLFFGSGTQLSVL.

V and J are TRBV5-1 and TRBJ2-7; 10 bases are a match to TRBD1. V shed 3 bases and J 7 bases; nucleotides not matched to a gene: 16. The CDR3 covers 17 residues. The germline V gene has CDR1 SGHRS and CDR2 YFSETQ. The CDR3 here is CASSSPSRDRGLREQYF. CDR3 nucleotide sequence: TGCGCCAGCAGCTCCCCCAGCCGGGACAGGGGTCTGCGGGAGCAGTACTTC.